These T cell receptor beta chains were read from a single sample in a study of identifying expanded T cells in peripheral blood. The table came from immunoSEQ multiplex PCR; TCRdb's copy has only in-frame clones and leaves some out. The table records 120,000 or so clones, about 80% of them present only once. Sequencing was performed on blood. These receptors came from a person aged 18 to 69 in good health. CDR3s include the opening cysteine and the closing phenylalanine or tryptophan. A D gene is named only where the DNA matches it firmly. Not every row has a clone size; where given, it reads once, few, many or a size class.

CDR3nt: TGTGCCAGCAGTGAAGCGCGAGGGGCTAACTATGGCTACACCTTC; CDR3aa: CASSEARGANYGYTF; d_gene: NA; j_gene: TRBJ1-2; abundance: NA; v_gene: TRBV6-1
CDR3nt: TGTGCCAGCAGTCTAATTCCGCGCAATGAGCAGTTCTTC; CDR3aa: CASSLIPRNEQFF; d_gene: NA; j_gene: TRBJ2-1; abundance: NA; v_gene: TRBV11-1
CDR3nt: TGTGCCAGTAGTACCCTCAGGGTAAATGAGCAGTTCTTC; CDR3aa: CASSTLRVNEQFF; d_gene: NA; j_gene: TRBJ2-1; abundance: NA; v_gene: TRBV19
CDR3nt: TGTGCCAGCAGTCCGAGGGCGGGAAATCAGCCCCAGCATTTT; CDR3aa: CASSPRAGNQPQHF; d_gene: NA; j_gene: TRBJ1-5; abundance: NA; v_gene: TRBV5-6
CDR3nt: TGTGCCAGCAGCGTAGAGGGGTCGGTGAGCGGCTACACCTTC; CDR3aa: CASSVEGSVSGYTF; d_gene: NA; j_gene: TRBJ1-2; abundance: NA; v_gene: TRBV9
CDR3nt: TGCGCCAGCAGCCAAGTTGATGGGAGGGGAGGCACTGAAGCTTTCTTT; CDR3aa: CASSQVDGRGGTEAFF; d_gene: NA; j_gene: TRBJ1-1; abundance: NA; v_gene: TRBV4-3
CDR3nt: TGTGCCAGCAGTAGAGGGCGACAGACAAGGCAGCCCCAGCATTTT; CDR3aa: CASSRGRQTRQPQHF; d_gene: NA; j_gene: TRBJ1-5; abundance: NA; v_gene: TRBV6-5
CDR3nt: TGTGCCAGCAGTTGGGACCAGGGACCTAATGGCTACACCTTC; CDR3aa: CASSWDQGPNGYTF; d_gene: NA; j_gene: TRBJ1-2; abundance: once; v_gene: TRBV6-6
CDR3nt: TGTGCCAGCTCCCCGGCGGCGGCGCCGGATGCAAAACTGTTTTTT; CDR3aa: CASSPAAAPDAKLFF; d_gene: NA; j_gene: TRBJ1-4; abundance: NA; v_gene: TRBV18
CDR3nt: TGCGCCAGCAGCCAAGGGGTACTAGTTCCGAGAGAGACCCAGTACTTC; CDR3aa: CASSQGVLVPRETQYF; d_gene: NA; j_gene: TRBJ2-5; abundance: NA; v_gene: TRBV4-3
CDR3nt: TGCGCCAGCAGCCAAGTTGCGACTTCACGAGATACGCAGTATTTT; CDR3aa: CASSQVATSRDTQYF; d_gene: NA; j_gene: TRBJ2-3; abundance: NA; v_gene: TRBV4-1
CDR3nt: TGCGCCAGCAGCCAAGAAAGAGCCTATTTCTCCTACGAGCAGTACTTC; CDR3aa: CASSQERAYFSYEQYF; d_gene: NA; j_gene: TRBJ2-7; abundance: once; v_gene: TRBV4-3
CDR3nt: TGCGCCAGCAGCCAAGATCAGGGACGCATCCGTAATTCACCCCTCCACTTT; CDR3aa: CASSQDQGRIRNSPLHF; d_gene: NA; j_gene: TRBJ1-6; abundance: few; v_gene: TRBV4-3
CDR3nt: TGCGCCAGCAGCCCTCGACCGGGACAGGGTGGAGAAAAACTGTTTTTT; CDR3aa: CASSPRPGQGGEKLFF; d_gene: TRBD1; j_gene: TRBJ1-4; abundance: NA; v_gene: TRBV5-1
CDR3nt: TGCAGCGTTGAAGATCCGGATTTAGACGGACGGCCCTACGATGAGCAGTTCTTC; CDR3aa: CSVEDPDLDGRPYDEQFF; d_gene: NA; j_gene: TRBJ2-1; abundance: NA; v_gene: TRBV29-1
CDR3nt: TGTGCCAGCAGCCCCCCTCCGGGCGTCGGCTATGGCTACACCTTC; CDR3aa: CASSPPPGVGYGYTF; d_gene: NA; j_gene: TRBJ1-2; abundance: NA; v_gene: TRBV5-4
CDR3nt: TGTGCCAGCAGCTTGTGGGGGGCTTATCAGCCCCAGCATTTT; CDR3aa: CASSLWGAYQPQHF; d_gene: NA; j_gene: TRBJ1-5; abundance: NA; v_gene: TRBV5-6
CDR3nt: TGCAGCGTTCCCAGGGGAGGGAACACCGGGGAGCTGTTTTTT; CDR3aa: CSVPRGGNTGELFF; d_gene: NA; j_gene: TRBJ2-2; abundance: once; v_gene: TRBV29-1
CDR3nt: TGTGCCAGCAGCTTAGCTACGGGGGGTGGTGAGCAGTACTTC; CDR3aa: CASSLATGGGEQYF; d_gene: TRBD2; j_gene: TRBJ2-7; abundance: NA; v_gene: TRBV11-3
CDR3nt: TGTGCCAGCAGCCTGGGGCCCACATCGGGCACTGAAGCTTTCTTT; CDR3aa: CASSLGPTSGTEAFF; d_gene: NA; j_gene: TRBJ1-1; abundance: NA; v_gene: TRBV7-2
CDR3nt: TGTGCCAGCAGCGTGGGGGGGACAGGCAAATCCCCCTATGGCTACACCTTC; CDR3aa: CASSVGGTGKSPYGYTF; d_gene: TRBD1; j_gene: TRBJ1-2; abundance: NA; v_gene: TRBV9
CDR3nt: TGCGCCAGCAGCCCAAACTACAGGGTCTCTGGGGCCAACGTCCTGACTTTC; CDR3aa: CASSPNYRVSGANVLTF; d_gene: NA; j_gene: TRBJ2-6; abundance: NA; v_gene: TRBV4-3
CDR3nt: TGCGCCAGCAGCCAAGGTATAGTCGCCACTGAAGCTTTCTTT; CDR3aa: CASSQGIVATEAFF; d_gene: NA; j_gene: TRBJ1-1; abundance: few; v_gene: TRBV4-1
CDR3nt: TGTGCCAGCAGTGTGCGACCTTACAATGAGCAGTTCTTC; CDR3aa: CASSVRPYNEQFF; d_gene: NA; j_gene: TRBJ2-1; abundance: few; v_gene: TRBV2
CDR3nt: TGCGCCAGCAGTGTACAGGGGAGGACTGAAGCTTTCTTT; CDR3aa: CASSVQGRTEAFF; d_gene: TRBD1; j_gene: TRBJ1-1; abundance: NA; v_gene: TRBV10-1
CDR3nt: TGCAGCGTAACGAGGGGACACAATGAGCAGTTCTTC; CDR3aa: CSVTRGHNEQFF; d_gene: NA; j_gene: TRBJ2-1; abundance: NA; v_gene: TRBV29-1
CDR3nt: TGTGCCAGCAGCTTAGGAACAGGGATGGGTGAAAAACTGTTTTTT; CDR3aa: CASSLGTGMGEKLFF; d_gene: NA; j_gene: TRBJ1-4; abundance: NA; v_gene: TRBV7-2
CDR3nt: TGTGCCAGCAGTTCACAGGGGGCGACTGGAAACACCATATATTTT; CDR3aa: CASSSQGATGNTIYF; d_gene: TRBD1; j_gene: TRBJ1-3; abundance: NA; v_gene: TRBV2
CDR3nt: TGTGCCAGCAGTTCCTCCGGGCCCCTGAGCGAGCAGTACTTC; CDR3aa: CASSSSGPLSEQYF; d_gene: NA; j_gene: TRBJ2-7; abundance: NA; v_gene: TRBV6-9
CDR3nt: TGTGCCAGCAGCGTAACGCATGAGGGAGGAATTCTAAACTATGGCTACACCTTC; CDR3aa: CASSVTHEGGILNYGYTF; d_gene: NA; j_gene: TRBJ1-2; abundance: NA; v_gene: TRBV7-8
CDR3nt: TGTGCCAGCAGCCCCTCTGGAAACACCATATATTTT; CDR3aa: CASSPSGNTIYF; d_gene: NA; j_gene: TRBJ1-3; abundance: NA; v_gene: TRBV5-4
CDR3nt: TGTGCCAGCAGCAATGCTCCGGCTCGTTCACCCCTCCACTTT; CDR3aa: CASSNAPARSPLHF; d_gene: NA; j_gene: TRBJ1-6; abundance: NA; v_gene: TRBV11-2
CDR3nt: TGTGCCAGTAGTTTTGGAAGGGGGCCACCCCTCCACTTT; CDR3aa: CASSFGRGPPLHF; d_gene: TRBD1; j_gene: TRBJ1-6; abundance: NA; v_gene: TRBV19
CDR3nt: TGTGCCAGCAGCGTCGGGGCCGGGACATATTATCAGCCCCAGCATTTT; CDR3aa: CASSVGAGTYYQPQHF; d_gene: NA; j_gene: TRBJ1-5; abundance: NA; v_gene: TRBV5-6
CDR3nt: TGTGCCAGCTCACCGAGGGGGACAGAGAACACCGGGGAGCTGTTTTTT; CDR3aa: CASSPRGTENTGELFF; d_gene: TRBD1; j_gene: TRBJ2-2; abundance: NA; v_gene: TRBV18
CDR3nt: TGTGCCAGCAGCGTAGACGGACAGGCCGGGGATGGCTACACCTTC; CDR3aa: CASSVDGQAGDGYTF; d_gene: TRBD1; j_gene: TRBJ1-2; abundance: once; v_gene: TRBV9
CDR3nt: TGTGCCAGCAGCTCACTTGGACACTACACAGATACGCAGTATTTT; CDR3aa: CASSSLGHYTDTQYF; d_gene: NA; j_gene: TRBJ2-3; abundance: many; v_gene: TRBV7-3
CDR3nt: TGTGCCAGCACCAATTGGGGGGTTCGAAAGGCTGAAGCTTTCTTT; CDR3aa: CASTNWGVRKAEAFF; d_gene: NA; j_gene: TRBJ1-1; abundance: NA; v_gene: TRBV5-4
CDR3nt: TGTGCCAGCAGGAAGCCAGGGGAGAACACTGAAGCTTTCTTT; CDR3aa: CASRKPGENTEAFF; d_gene: NA; j_gene: TRBJ1-1; abundance: NA; v_gene: TRBV6-6
CDR3nt: TGTGCCAGCAGTTTATTGGGGACAGTAAATGAAAAACTGTTTTTT; CDR3aa: CASSLLGTVNEKLFF; d_gene: TRBD1; j_gene: TRBJ1-4; abundance: NA; v_gene: TRBV27
CDR3nt: TGTGCCAGCAGCGAAGCTGGACAGGGGTTTGTAGGCTACACCTTC; CDR3aa: CASSEAGQGFVGYTF; d_gene: TRBD1; j_gene: TRBJ1-2; abundance: NA; v_gene: TRBV13
CDR3nt: TGCGCCAGCAGCTTGGTGGGGCAGGATCAAGAGACCCAGTACTTC; CDR3aa: CASSLVGQDQETQYF; d_gene: NA; j_gene: TRBJ2-5; abundance: NA; v_gene: TRBV5-1
CDR3nt: TGTGCCAGCAGCCGGACAGGGAATCAGCCCCAGCATTTT; CDR3aa: CASSRTGNQPQHF; d_gene: TRBD1; j_gene: TRBJ1-5; abundance: NA; v_gene: TRBV7-9
CDR3nt: TGTGCCAGCCACCCCCGCAGGTCGGTGAACACTGAAGCTTTCTTT; CDR3aa: CASHPRRSVNTEAFF; d_gene: NA; j_gene: TRBJ1-1; abundance: once; v_gene: TRBV19
CDR3nt: TGTGCCAGCAGTTACTGGGAGGGGGCGAGCACTGAAGCTTTCTTT; CDR3aa: CASSYWEGASTEAFF; d_gene: TRBD1; j_gene: TRBJ1-1; abundance: NA; v_gene: TRBV6-6